This is a list of T cell receptor beta chains from one sample in a study of blood T cells in healthy people across ages. One entry per CDR3 protein results from TCRdb running MiXCR on the 5' RACE reads. This table holds hundreds of thousands of distinct CDR3 sequences, about 59% found once. Sequencing was done on a sample of blood. All receptors come from a man aged 25 to 40 in good health. The CDR3 runs from the conserved cysteine through the conserved F or W. The order of the fields is CDR3 protein, CDR3 DNA, J gene, clone size, D gene, V gene. The D gene is left open where the match is weak. Clone size, where shown, is once, few, many, or a class for clones that have expanded.

CDR3aa: CASSSLSLGTQYF; CDR3nt: TGTGCCAGCAGCTCCCTGTCCCTGGGTACGCAGTATTTT; j_gene: TRBJ2-3; abundance: .; d_gene: .; v_gene: TRBV7-2
CDR3aa: CASSQGSSGAFTDTQYF; CDR3nt: TGCGCCAGCAGCCAAGGCTCTAGCGGGGCGTTCACAGATACGCAGTATTTT; j_gene: TRBJ2-3; abundance: few; d_gene: TRBD2; v_gene: TRBV4-3
CDR3aa: CASSGTANYGYTF; CDR3nt: TGTGCCAGCTCAGGGACAGCTAACTATGGCTACACCTTC; j_gene: TRBJ1-2; abundance: .; d_gene: TRBD1; v_gene: TRBV18
CDR3aa: CASSLGGGHGELFF; CDR3nt: TGTGCCAGCAGCTTAGGAGGGGGCCACGGGGAGCTGTTTTTT; j_gene: TRBJ2-2; abundance: .; d_gene: TRBD1; v_gene: TRBV11-3
CDR3aa: CASSLAASSTDTQYF; CDR3nt: TGTGCCAGCAGCTTAGCGGCCTCTAGCACAGATACGCAGTATTTT; j_gene: TRBJ2-3; abundance: few; d_gene: .; v_gene: TRBV7-8
CDR3aa: CASSPRGRYVDEQYF; CDR3nt: TGTGCCAGCTCACCACGAGGGCGTTACGTGGACGAGCAGTACTTC; j_gene: TRBJ2-7; abundance: .; d_gene: .; v_gene: TRBV18
CDR3aa: CASSRVGELRGYTF; CDR3nt: TGCGCCAGCAGCCGAGTCGGGGAATTGCGCGGCTACACCTTT; j_gene: TRBJ1-2; abundance: .; d_gene: .; v_gene: TRBV4-3
CDR3aa: CASRTSFGRNQQYF; CDR3nt: TGTGCCAGCAGAACCTCCTTTGGACGTAATCAGCAGTATTTT; j_gene: TRBJ2-3; abundance: .; d_gene: .; v_gene: TRBV6-5
CDR3aa: CASRPTPTAEKLFF; CDR3nt: TGTGCCAGCAGACCTACCCCGACAGCTGAAAAACTGTTTTTT; j_gene: TRBJ1-4; abundance: .; d_gene: .; v_gene: TRBV28
CDR3aa: CASSVRFTGLSSYNEQFF; CDR3nt: TGTGCCAGCAGCGTACGGTTCACAGGGCTGTCTTCGTACAATGAGCAGTTCTTC; j_gene: TRBJ2-1; abundance: .; d_gene: .; v_gene: TRBV9
CDR3aa: CASSWNPGHNTDMQYF; CDR3nt: TGCGCCAGCAGCTGGAACCCGGGACACAACACAGATATGCAGTATTTT; j_gene: TRBJ2-3; abundance: once; d_gene: .; v_gene: TRBV5-1
CDR3aa: CASSFEGSPYEQYF; CDR3nt: TGTGCCAGCAGCTTCGAAGGGTCCCCCTACGAGCAGTACTTC; j_gene: TRBJ2-7; abundance: .; d_gene: .; v_gene: TRBV7-8
CDR3aa: CATSEGQGEQFF; CDR3nt: TGTGCCACCAGCGAAGGACAGGGCGAGCAGTTCTTC; j_gene: TRBJ2-1; abundance: many; d_gene: TRBD1; v_gene: TRBV24-1
CDR3aa: CASSYRVSEGISYEQYF; CDR3nt: TGTGCCAGCAGTTATCGGGTTTCTGAGGGGATTTCCTACGAGCAGTACTTC; j_gene: TRBJ2-7; abundance: .; d_gene: .; v_gene: TRBV6-5
CDR3aa: CSVVGDLDLYEQYF; CDR3nt: TGCAGCGTTGTGGGGGACCTGGATCTCTACGAGCAGTACTTC; j_gene: TRBJ2-7; abundance: .; d_gene: .; v_gene: TRBV29-1
CDR3aa: CASSLDHSGNTIYF; CDR3nt: TGTGCCAGCAGCTTAGACCACTCTGGAAACACCATATATTTT; j_gene: TRBJ1-3; abundance: .; d_gene: .; v_gene: TRBV7-3
CDR3aa: CASRQGLEQFF; CDR3nt: TGTGCCAGTAGACAGGGACTAGAGCAGTTCTTC; j_gene: TRBJ2-1; abundance: .; d_gene: .; v_gene: TRBV19
CDR3aa: CSARDGLPSSYEQYF; CDR3nt: TGCAGTGCTAGAGATGGACTACCGAGCTCCTACGAGCAGTACTTC; j_gene: TRBJ2-7; abundance: few; d_gene: .; v_gene: TRBV20-1
CDR3aa: CASSQGGPFGGYEQYF; CDR3nt: TGTGCCAGCAGCCAAGGAGGCCCCTTCGGGGGCTACGAGCAGTACTTC; j_gene: TRBJ2-7; abundance: .; d_gene: .; v_gene: TRBV14
CDR3aa: CSARGGRVVNTEAFF; CDR3nt: TGCAGTGCTAGGGGGGGCCGGGTGGTGAACACTGAAGCTTTCTTT; j_gene: TRBJ1-1; abundance: .; d_gene: .; v_gene: TRBV20-1
CDR3aa: CASSQGRGEGQFF; CDR3nt: TGTGCCAGCAGCCAAGGCCGGGGGGAAGGGCAGTTCTTC; j_gene: TRBJ2-1; abundance: many; d_gene: TRBD2; v_gene: TRBV3-1
CDR3aa: CSARSWPGSSYNEQFF; CDR3nt: TGCAGTGCTAGAAGCTGGCCGGGGAGCTCCTACAATGAGCAGTTCTTC; j_gene: TRBJ2-1; abundance: .; d_gene: .; v_gene: TRBV20-1
CDR3aa: CSARDGAGGSETQYF; CDR3nt: TGCAGTGCTAGAGATGGAGCGGGGGGCAGTGAGACCCAGTACTTC; j_gene: TRBJ2-5; abundance: .; d_gene: TRBD2; v_gene: TRBV20-1
CDR3aa: CASSVMSGGLYNEQFF; CDR3nt: TGCGCCAGCAGCGTGATGAGCGGGGGGCTCTACAATGAGCAGTTCTTC; j_gene: TRBJ2-1; abundance: .; d_gene: TRBD2; v_gene: TRBV5-1
CDR3aa: CARTWEETQYF; CDR3nt: TGTGCCAGGACGTGGGAAGAGACCCAGTACTTC; j_gene: TRBJ2-5; abundance: .; d_gene: .; v_gene: TRBV6-5
CDR3aa: CASSLEVRGSGYTF; CDR3nt: TGCGCCAGCAGCTTGGAAGTTAGGGGTAGTGGCTACACCTTC; j_gene: TRBJ1-2; abundance: .; d_gene: .; v_gene: TRBV5-1
CDR3aa: CSARVKRGHNEQFF; CDR3nt: TGCAGTGCTAGAGTCAAGCGGGGGCACAATGAGCAGTTCTTT; j_gene: TRBJ2-1; abundance: .; d_gene: TRBD2; v_gene: TRBV20-1
CDR3aa: CASSLSGAGNEQYF; CDR3nt: TGTGCCAGCAGTTTGTCGGGGGCGGGGAATGAGCAGTACTTC; j_gene: TRBJ2-7; abundance: once; d_gene: .; v_gene: TRBV12-3/TRBV12-4
CDR3aa: CASSYSRGATPYEQYF; CDR3nt: TGTGCCAGCAGTTACTCACGCGGGGCCACCCCCTACGAGCAGTACTTC; j_gene: TRBJ2-7; abundance: .; d_gene: .; v_gene: TRBV6-5
CDR3aa: CATSGRGRSYNEQFF; CDR3nt: TGTGCCACCAGTGGCAGGGGGCGATCCTACAATGAGCAGTTCTTC; j_gene: TRBJ2-1; abundance: .; d_gene: TRBD1; v_gene: TRBV24-1
CDR3aa: CASSLNHRAGGYTF; CDR3nt: TGTGCCAGCAGCTTAAATCACAGGGCGGGCGGCTACACCTTC; j_gene: TRBJ1-2; abundance: .; d_gene: .; v_gene: TRBV7-8
CDR3aa: CASGLAGPDTQYF; CDR3nt: TGTGCTAGTGGTTTGGCAGGGCCAGATACGCAGTATTTT; j_gene: TRBJ2-3; abundance: .; d_gene: .; v_gene: TRBV12-5
CDR3aa: CASSQGSLYEQYF; CDR3nt: TGCGCCTCCTCACAGGGGTCCCTCTACGAGCAGTACTTC; j_gene: TRBJ2-7; abundance: .; d_gene: TRBD1; v_gene: TRBV5-1
CDR3aa: CASSGQGAYEQYF; CDR3nt: TGTGCCAGCAGCGGGCAGGGCGCCTACGAGCAGTACTTC; j_gene: TRBJ2-7; abundance: many; d_gene: .; v_gene: TRBV12-3/TRBV12-4
CDR3aa: CASSRWTVTGELFF; CDR3nt: TGTGCCAGCAGCCGGTGGACAGTTACCGGGGAGCTGTTTTTT; j_gene: TRBJ2-2; abundance: once; d_gene: .; v_gene: TRBV13
CDR3aa: CASSSSGDYQETQYF; CDR3nt: TGTGCCAGCAGTAGTAGCGGGGACTACCAAGAGACCCAGTACTTC; j_gene: TRBJ2-5; abundance: few; d_gene: TRBD2; v_gene: TRBV28
CDR3aa: CASSRSGTPELSLNEQFF; CDR3nt: TGTGCCAGCTCACGCTCCGGGACACCTGAACTCTCGCTCAATGAGCAGTTCTTC; j_gene: TRBJ2-1; abundance: .; d_gene: .; v_gene: TRBV18
CDR3aa: CASSPTVSNEKLFF; CDR3nt: TGTGCCAGCAGCCCAACAGTGTCTAATGAAAAACTGTTTTTT; j_gene: TRBJ1-4; abundance: once; d_gene: .; v_gene: TRBV7-9
CDR3aa: CASSQGQGAKTQYF; CDR3nt: TGTGCCAGCAGTCAGGGACAGGGGGCAAAGACCCAGTACTTC; j_gene: TRBJ2-5; abundance: .; d_gene: TRBD1; v_gene: TRBV6-2/TRBV6-3
CDR3aa: CAGSAPDRTYEQYF; CDR3nt: TGCGCCGGCAGCGCACCGGACAGGACCTACGAGCAGTACTTC; j_gene: TRBJ2-7; abundance: .; d_gene: TRBD1; v_gene: TRBV5-1
CDR3aa: CASSSKGEQYF; CDR3nt: TGTGCCAGCAGTTCCAAGGGCGAGCAGTACTTC; j_gene: TRBJ2-7; abundance: .; d_gene: .; v_gene: TRBV6-5
CDR3aa: CASSSGQGAPGEKLFF; CDR3nt: TGCGCCAGCAGCTCAGGACAGGGGGCGCCTGGCGAAAAACTGTTTTTT; j_gene: TRBJ1-4; abundance: .; d_gene: TRBD1; v_gene: TRBV5-1
CDR3aa: CASSYGQGSDTQYF; CDR3nt: TGTGCCAGCAGCTATGGACAGGGATCAGATACGCAGTATTTT; j_gene: TRBJ2-3; abundance: .; d_gene: TRBD1; v_gene: TRBV7-2
CDR3aa: CAIGQGVSSSTDTQYF; CDR3nt: TGTGCCATCGGACAGGGTGTCAGTTCTAGCACGGATACGCAGTATTTT; j_gene: TRBJ2-3; abundance: few; d_gene: TRBD1; v_gene: TRBV10-3
CDR3aa: CASTIRGKGYTF; CDR3nt: TGTGCCAGCACTATCAGGGGTAAAGGCTACACCTTC; j_gene: TRBJ1-2; abundance: .; d_gene: .; v_gene: TRBV2